The TCR beta chain described here comes from a study of identical twins. In TCRdb, the 5' RACE reads were re-called with MiXCR into one record per CDR3 protein. The sample contains 400,000 to 550,000 distinct CDR3 sequences, approximately 24% of which appear only once. The ends were cut back, 4 bases at V and 1 base at J, with 12 bases in the middle. Germline values: CDR1 LGHDT, CDR2 YNNKEL (reference sequence). The CDR3 runs to 15 residues. The same sample was also studied in work on T cells expressing NK-cell markers.

The genes are TRBV3-1 and TRBJ2-3, with D unresolved. Sequencing was done on a sample of CD4+ T cells sorted from blood. This receptor was taken from a woman aged 18-29 years in good health. CDR3 DNA sequence: TGTGCCAGCAGCCTCGGTGAGTGGGGCACAGATACGCAGTATTTT. This sequence encodes CASSLGEWGTDTQYF.